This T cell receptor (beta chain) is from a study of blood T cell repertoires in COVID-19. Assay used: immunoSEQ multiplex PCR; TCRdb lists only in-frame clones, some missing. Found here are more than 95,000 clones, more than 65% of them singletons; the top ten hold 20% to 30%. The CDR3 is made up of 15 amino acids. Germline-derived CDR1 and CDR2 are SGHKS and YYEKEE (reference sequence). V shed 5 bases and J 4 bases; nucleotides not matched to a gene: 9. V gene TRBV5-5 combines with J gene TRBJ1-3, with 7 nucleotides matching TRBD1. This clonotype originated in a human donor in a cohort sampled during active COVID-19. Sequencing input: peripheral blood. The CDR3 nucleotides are TGTGCCAGCAGTCCGTGGGACAGCGGCGGAAACACCATATATTTT. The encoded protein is CASSPWDSGGNTIYF.